A single sample gave rise to the 5 T cell receptor beta chains below, sequenced in a study of cytomegalovirus exposure and HLA in healthy donors. The PCR made use of 60 Vbeta and 13 Jbeta primers. The protocol was immunoSEQ multiplex PCR, while the TCRdb copy is restricted to in-frame clones and leaves out a portion. This table has about 270,000 clones, 72% appearing once. The sample comprised PBMCs. The receptors come from a female donor in good health and CMV-seronegative.

The chain is built from TRBV9 and TRBJ2-2; no clear D gene. Germline CDR1 SGDLS, CDR2 YYNGEE. The CDR3 is 16 amino acids. The ends were cut back, 0 bases at V and 1 base at J, with 10 bases in the middle. The CDR3 DNA reads as TGTGCCAGCAGCGTAGGCCTTATACTGAACACCGGGGAGCTGTTTTTT. This sequence encodes CASSVGLILNTGELFF.

This rearrangement joins TRBV18 to TRBJ2-1; tentative D call: TRBD2 (6 bases). The CDR3 has 17 residues. The V gene's germline CDR1 is KGHSH and CDR2 LQKENI. V was clipped by 5 bases and J by 12 bases, with 29 bases between them. The DNA of the CDR3 is TGTGCCAGCTCATCGAACTTACCGGGAGAAGGAAAGGGACGGCAGTTCTTC. As protein: CASSSNLPGEGKGRQFF.

This clone was observed a handful of times. This chain links TRBV6-1 with TRBJ2-4; weak D call: TRBD2 (7 bases). This CDR3 has 14 residues. Trimming left V 8 bases short and J 1 base short, with 12 bases between. CDR1 and CDR2 (germline): MNHNS, SASEGT. The CDR3 spells CASLAGAAKNIQYF. The DNA for the CDR3 is TGTGCCAGCCTGGCGGGGGCCGCCAAAAACATTCAGTACTTC.

The chain joins TRBV5-1 to TRBJ2-3, with 9 bases aligning to TRBD1. Trimming took 2 bases from V and 0 from J; bases not matched to a gene: 4. CDR1 is SGHRS and CDR2 is YFSETQ in the germline V gene. CDR3 length: 16 amino acids. CDR3 DNA sequence: TGCGCCAGCAGCTTACCGGGACAGGGAAGCACAGATACGCAGTATTTT. As protein: CASSLPGQGSTDTQYF.

In DNA, the CDR3 is TGTGCCAGCAGTTCCCGGGAAAATCAGCCCCAGCATTTT. It specifies CASSSRENQPQHF. V usage is TRBV7-9 and J usage is TRBJ1-5; D not certain. Trimming took off 6 bases at V and 4 bases at J, with 10 bases between the two ends. The germline V gene has CDR1 SEHNR and CDR2 FQNEAQ (reference sequence). CDR3 length equals 13 residues.